One and the same sample provided the 10 T cell receptor beta chains below, sequenced in a study of T-cell memory formation after mild COVID-19. In TCRdb, the 5' RACE reads were re-called with MiXCR into one record per CDR3 protein. The top ten clones hold around 13% of a sample with approximately 490,000 distinct CDR3 sequences, about 20% of them seen once. Sequencing was carried out using PBMCs or a T cell subset sorted from them (not recorded which). The receptors derive from an adult woman who had mild COVID-19 (a few samples of this study predate the infection). Cell type and time point are not known.

The chain has TRBV4-2 and TRBJ2-1, with TRBD2 matching over 7 bases. The V gene end was trimmed by 1 base and the J gene end by 0 bases; junction bases not matched to a gene: 18. The CDR3 is 21 amino acids. CDR1 is LGHNA, CDR2 YNFKEQ, per germline. CDR3 in amino acids: CASSQVLVVASGSSSYNEQFF. CDR3 bases: TGTGCCAGCAGCCAAGTCTTGGTCGTAGCTAGCGGATCAAGCTCCTACAATGAGCAGTTCTTC.

Only a few counts were recorded for this clonotype. This rearrangement joins TRBV7-9 to TRBJ2-1; possibly TRBD2 for D (5 bases). The germline V and J ends were trimmed by 0 bases and 11 bases, with 8 bases remaining between them. CDR3 length: 12 amino acids. Germline CDR1 is SEHNR and CDR2 is FQNEAQ (reference sequence). The CDR3 sequence is CASSLAGNKQFF. In DNA, the CDR3 is TGTGCCAGCAGCTTAGCCGGGAATAAGCAGTTCTTC.

This clonotype was seen only once. The chain has TRBV24-1 and TRBJ1-2; TRBD1 is a possible D gene (5 bases). The CDR3 contains 13 residues. Germline V gene data show CDR1 as KGHDR and CDR2 as SFDVKD. Trimming cost V 4 bases and J 6 bases, with 11 bases left between them. The CDR3 sequence: CATSENSGHGYTF. CDR3 sequence (DNA): TGTGCCACCAGTGAAAACTCGGGGCATGGCTACACCTTC.

V gene TRBV29-1 combines with J gene TRBJ2-1, with 10 bases that match TRBD2. The CDR3 sequence is 16 residues long. Per germline, CDR1 SQVTM and CDR2 ANQGSEA. CDR3 in DNA: TGCCTCGACTCAAGGTTATCTAGCGGGAGAAGGAATGAGCAGTTCTTC. Amino acids: CLDSRLSSGRRNEQFF.

This clonotype has just a few counts. CDR3 DNA: TGTGCCAGCAGTGAGGGTATATTGGCTTACAATGAGCAGTTCTTC. It translates to CASSEGILAYNEQFF. This rearrangement joins TRBV6-1 to TRBJ2-1, with D hard to call. V dropped 3 bases and J dropped 4 bases, with 13 bases sitting between them. The CDR3 is 15 amino acids. The V gene's germline CDR1 is MNHNS and CDR2 SASEGT.

The chain links TRBV5-6 to TRBJ2-2; TRBD1 agrees at 8 bases. The CDR3 is made up of 15 amino acids. Germline CDR1 reads SGHDT; CDR2 reads YYEEEE. The V gene end was trimmed by 4 bases and the J gene end by 5 bases; junction bases not matched to a gene: 7. The DNA for the CDR3 is TGTGCCAGCAGCCTCCGGGACAGGCGTACCGGGGAGCTGTTTTTT. Translated, it gives CASSLRDRRTGELFF.

The rearrangement links TRBV10-3 to TRBJ1-1, with D possibly matching TRBD1 (6 bases). Germline CDR1 reads ENHRY; CDR2 reads SYGVKD. Trimming took 8 bases from V and 4 from J, leaving 14 bases between them. CDR3 length equals 13 residues. The CDR3 DNA reads TGTGCCATCGGCAACAGGGATGGCACTGAAGCTTTCTTT. Translating gives CAIGNRDGTEAFF.

The table lists this clonotype with a few counts. The rearrangement uses TRBV5-1 and TRBJ2-6; 8 bases agree with TRBD1. The length of the CDR3 is 18 residues. J lost 0 bases, V lost 6 bases, and 11 bases had no gene match. The V gene's germline CDR1 is SGHRS and CDR2 YFSETQ. CDR3 sequence (DNA): TGCGCCAGCATCGACCCGGGACAGGCATTCTCTGGGGCCAACGTCCTGACTTTC. It specifies CASIDPGQAFSGANVLTF.

This clonotype was picked up a small number of times. The chain combines TRBV4-3 with TRBJ2-3, with 13 positions matching TRBD2. The V and J ends lost 3 bases and 5 bases, in that order; junction bases with no gene match: 14. Germline assignment: CDR1 LGHNA and CDR2 YSLEER. The CDR3 totals 19 residues. CDR3 sequence reads: CASSQAGTSGVNIRDTQYF. CDR3 in DNA: TGCGCCAGCAGCCAGGCCGGGACTAGCGGGGTGAATATCAGAGATACGCAGTATTTT.

Only a few counts were recorded for this clonotype. The gene calls are TRBV27 and TRBJ1-1; TRBD1 might be the D (5 bases). V was clipped by 5 bases and J by 0 bases, with 13 bases between them. The CDR3 consists of 15 residues. CDR1 is MNHEY and CDR2 is SMNVEV in the germline V gene (reference sequence). Here the CDR3 DNA reads TGTGCCAGCAGTGGATTGGGGGGTCTGAACACTGAAGCTTTCTTT. Amino acid sequence: CASSGLGGLNTEAFF.